This record concerns one TCR beta chain sequence. The antigen is not known. Here immunoSEQ multiplex PCR was the method, and the copy in TCRdb shows in-frame clones only, minus some. The sample has 70,000 or so clones, 85% seen once; the top ten hold almost 6%. This sample was taken from a study of OX40 agonist ivuxolimab in advanced cancers. General study results and limits: In CD8+ T cells, expanded clones were on average more numerous than in CD4+. Among the nonresponders, some also had low normalized T-cell clonal expansion. Among the lowest levels of clonal expansion were found in partial responders at 0.1-3.0 mg/kg.

CDR3 length: 18 residues. Germline-derived CDR1 and CDR2 are MNHEY and SMNVEV (reference sequence). V was trimmed by 4 bases and J by 1 base, leaving 20 bases between them. At cycle 4 day 1, cycle 7 day 1, and baseline, blood was sampled. The clonotype originates from an adult with an advanced solid tumor such as melanoma, head and neck, liver or kidney cancer. This specimen consisted of CD4+ or CD8+ T cells sorted from blood, obtained in a trial of the OX40 agonist ivuxolimab. The gene calls are TRBV27 and TRBJ2-1; D may be TRBD1 or TRBD2 (5 bases each). The DNA of the CDR3 is TGTGCCAGCAGTTCCGTCGAGCTTTACGAGGGGTCCTACAATGAGCAGTTCTTC. Its protein product is CASSSVELYEGSYNEQFF.